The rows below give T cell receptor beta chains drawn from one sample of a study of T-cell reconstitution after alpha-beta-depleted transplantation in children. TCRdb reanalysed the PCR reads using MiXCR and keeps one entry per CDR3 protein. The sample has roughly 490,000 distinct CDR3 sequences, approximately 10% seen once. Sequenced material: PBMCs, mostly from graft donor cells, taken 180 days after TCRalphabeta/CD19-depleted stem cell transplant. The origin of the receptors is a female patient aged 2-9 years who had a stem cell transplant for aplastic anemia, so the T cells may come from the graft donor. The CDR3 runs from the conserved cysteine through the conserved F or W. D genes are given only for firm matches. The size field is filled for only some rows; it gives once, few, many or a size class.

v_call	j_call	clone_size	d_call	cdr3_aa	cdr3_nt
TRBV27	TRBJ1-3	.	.	CASRPPHGGNTIYF	TGTGCCAGCAGGCCCCCCCACGGCGGAAACACCATATATTTT
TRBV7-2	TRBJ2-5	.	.	CASTRGGTGGETQYF	TGTGCCAGCACCAGGGGCGGGACGGGGGGAGAGACCCAGTACTTC
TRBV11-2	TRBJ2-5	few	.	CASSSGGQTQYF	TGTGCCAGCAGTTCCGGGGGACAGACCCAGTACTTC
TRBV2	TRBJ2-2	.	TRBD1	CASSRSRGRPANTGELFF	TGTGCCAGCAGCAGGTCCAGGGGGCGACCCGCGAACACCGGGGAGCTGTTTTTT
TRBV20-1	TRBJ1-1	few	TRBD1	CSARTQGSGPEAFF	TGCAGTGCTAGAACACAGGGGTCGGGCCCTGAAGCTTTCTTT
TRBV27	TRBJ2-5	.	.	CASSLSTETPQETQYF	TGTGCCAGCAGTTTATCGACTGAGACACCACAAGAGACCCAGTACTTC
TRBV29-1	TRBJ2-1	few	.	CSVDRGVYNEQFF	TGCAGCGTTGACAGGGGTGTCTACAATGAGCAGTTCTTC
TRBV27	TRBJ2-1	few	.	CASSFDWRSEQFF	TGTGCCAGCAGTTTCGACTGGAGGAGTGAGCAGTTCTTC
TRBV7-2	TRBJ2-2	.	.	CASSLGTSSGELFF	TGTGCCAGCAGCCTGGGGACTTCTTCCGGGGAGCTGTTTTTT
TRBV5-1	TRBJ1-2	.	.	CASSHGAGGYGYTF	TGCGCCAGCAGCCACGGGGCAGGAGGCTATGGCTACACCTTC
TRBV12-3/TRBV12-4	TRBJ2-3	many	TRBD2	CASRPAGGINTQYF	TGTGCCAGCAGGCCTGCGGGAGGGATCAATACGCAGTATTTT
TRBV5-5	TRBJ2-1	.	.	CASSLAWGGGDEQFF	TGTGCCAGCAGCTTGGCCTGGGGAGGAGGCGATGAGCAGTTCTTC
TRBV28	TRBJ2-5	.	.	CASSLGRTQYF	TGTGCCAGCAGCCTTGGGCGGACCCAGTACTTC
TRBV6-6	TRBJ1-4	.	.	CASSWGAGEKLFF	TGTGCCAGCAGTTGGGGGGCCGGGGAAAAACTGTTTTTT
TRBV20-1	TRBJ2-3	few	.	CSAKAVPEYF	TGCAGTGCCAAAGCGGTGCCCGAGTATTTT
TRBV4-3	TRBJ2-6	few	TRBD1	CASSQHRGSSGANVLTF	TGCGCCAGCAGCCAACACAGGGGAAGCTCTGGGGCCAACGTCCTGACTTTC
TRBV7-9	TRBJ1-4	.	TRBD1	CASSLGDRGDLNEKLFF	TGTGCCAGCAGCTTAGGGGACAGGGGAGATTTGAATGAAAAACTGTTTTTT
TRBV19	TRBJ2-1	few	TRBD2	CASSILTSGSWYNEQFF	TGTGCCAGTAGTATTTTGACTAGCGGGAGTTGGTACAATGAGCAGTTCTTC
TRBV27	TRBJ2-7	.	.	CASSFREQYF	TGTGCCAGCAGTTTCCGAGAGCAGTACTTC
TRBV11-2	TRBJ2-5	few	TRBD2	CASSKVGLAGGGQETQYF	TGTGCCAGCAGCAAGGTGGGACTAGCGGGAGGCGGCCAAGAGACCCAGTACTTC
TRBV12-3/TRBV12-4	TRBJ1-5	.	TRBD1	CASSRGQVYSNQPQHF	TGTGCCAGCAGTAGAGGACAGGTTTATAGCAATCAGCCCCAGCATTTT
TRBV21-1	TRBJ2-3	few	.	CASSKSTSTDTQYF	TGTGCCAGCAGCAAAAGCACCAGCACAGATACGCAGTATTTT
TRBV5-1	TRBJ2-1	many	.	CASSSTVAGFNYNEQFF	TGCGCCAGCAGCTCGACTGTTGCGGGATTTAACTACAATGAGCAGTTCTTC
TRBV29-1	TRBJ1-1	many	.	CSVNEPTPTAEAFF	TGCAGCGTGAATGAGCCGACCCCCACAGCTGAAGCTTTCTTT
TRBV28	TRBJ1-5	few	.	CASSLDQRRNQPQHF	TGTGCCAGCAGTTTAGACCAACGAAGGAATCAGCCCCAGCATTTT
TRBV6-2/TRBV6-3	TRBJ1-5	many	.	CASSYSSFNQPQHF	TGTGCCAGCAGTTACTCGTCCTTTAATCAGCCCCAGCATTTT
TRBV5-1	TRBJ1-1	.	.	CASSGTEGMMNTEAFF	TGCGCCAGCAGCGGGACGGAGGGTATGATGAACACTGAAGCTTTCTTT
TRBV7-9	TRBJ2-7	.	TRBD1	CASSAWDRRSYEQYF	TGTGCCAGCAGCGCGTGGGACAGGAGATCCTACGAGCAGTACTTC
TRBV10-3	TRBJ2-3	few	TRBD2	CAISDRTSGETDTQYF	TGTGCCATCAGTGACAGGACTAGCGGGGAGACAGATACGCAGTATTTT
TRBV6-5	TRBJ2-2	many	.	CASSSLDRYTGELFF	TGTGCCAGCAGTTCCCTAGACCGTTATACCGGGGAGCTGTTTTTT
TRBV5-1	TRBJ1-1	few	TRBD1	CASSDPGQGRSEAFF	TGCGCCAGCAGCGATCCGGGACAGGGACGATCTGAAGCTTTCTTT
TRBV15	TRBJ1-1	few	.	CATREGGTEAFF	TGTGCCACCAGAGAGGGAGGCACTGAAGCTTTCTTT
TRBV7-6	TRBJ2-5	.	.	CASSLAVLFPYQETQYF	TGTGCCAGCAGCTTAGCGGTCCTTTTCCCGTACCAAGAGACCCAGTACTTC
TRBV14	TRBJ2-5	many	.	CASSQQETQYF	TGTGCCAGCAGCCAACAAGAGACCCAGTACTTC
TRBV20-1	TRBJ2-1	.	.	CSARFSALRNEQFF	TGCAGTGCTAGATTTTCGGCCCTTCGGAATGAGCAGTTCTTC
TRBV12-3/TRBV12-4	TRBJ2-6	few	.	CASSFHAGSGANVLTF	TGTGCCAGCAGTTTCCATGCGGGCTCTGGGGCCAACGTCCTGACTTTC
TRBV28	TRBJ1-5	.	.	CASSLPGTSANQPQHF	TGTGCCAGCAGTTTACCCGGGACGAGTGCGAATCAGCCCCAGCATTTT
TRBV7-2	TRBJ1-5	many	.	CASSLTRGKNQPQHF	TGTGCCAGCAGCTTAACACGGGGAAAGAATCAGCCCCAGCATTTT
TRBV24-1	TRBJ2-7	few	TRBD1	CATSDWGTGAYEQYF	TGTGCCACCAGTGATTGGGGGACAGGAGCCTACGAGCAGTACTTC
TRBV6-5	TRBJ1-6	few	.	CASSYSAHRNSPLHF	TGTGCCAGCAGTTACTCGGCACATAGAAATTCACCCCTCCACTTT
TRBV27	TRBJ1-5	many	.	CASSLWGGNQPQHF	TGTGCCAGCAGTTTGTGGGGGGGGAATCAGCCCCAGCATTTT
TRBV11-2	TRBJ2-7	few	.	CASRAFPQGEQYF	TGTGCCAGCAGAGCATTCCCACAGGGCGAGCAGTACTTC
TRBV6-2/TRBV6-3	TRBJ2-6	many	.	CASSSRSNGANVLTF	TGTGCCAGCAGTTCCCGTAGCAACGGGGCCAACGTCCTGACTTTC
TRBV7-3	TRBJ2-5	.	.	CASSQMGLGEETQYF	TGTGCCAGCAGCCAAATGGGACTTGGAGAAGAGACCCAGTACTTC
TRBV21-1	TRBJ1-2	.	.	CASSLKPLTGKGYTF	TGTGCCAGCAGCCTAAAGCCATTGACAGGGAAAGGCTACACCTTC
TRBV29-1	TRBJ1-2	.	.	CSVPRTVGAYGYTF	TGCAGCGTCCCGAGGACAGTAGGAGCCTATGGCTACACCTTC
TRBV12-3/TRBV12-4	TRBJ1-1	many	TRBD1	CASSFSGTGHTEAFF	TGTGCCAGCAGTTTTTCCGGGACAGGCCACACTGAAGCTTTCTTT
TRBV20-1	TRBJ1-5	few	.	CSASTVINQPQHF	TGCAGTGCTAGCACAGTCATCAATCAGCCCCAGCATTTT
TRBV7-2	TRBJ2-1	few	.	CASSLIEGATGEQFF	TGTGCCAGCAGCTTAATAGAAGGGGCAACGGGGGAGCAGTTCTTC
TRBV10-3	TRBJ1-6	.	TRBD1	CAIGQGSHSYNSPLHF	TGTGCCATCGGACAGGGGTCTCACTCCTATAATTCACCCCTCCACTTT
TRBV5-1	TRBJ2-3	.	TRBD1	CASSFGAGTGTDTQYF	TGCGCCAGCAGCTTCGGGGCCGGGACAGGCACAGATACGCAGTATTTT
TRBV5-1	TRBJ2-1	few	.	CASSTALAASYNEQFF	TGCGCCAGCAGCACCGCTTTAGCGGCCTCCTACAATGAGCAGTTCTTC
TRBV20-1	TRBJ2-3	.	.	CSADLSSTDTQYF	TGCAGTGCTGACCTTTCTAGCACAGATACGCAGTATTTT
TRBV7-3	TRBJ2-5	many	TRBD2	CASSLRASGSGETQYF	TGTGCCAGCAGCTTAAGGGCTAGCGGGAGTGGAGAGACCCAGTACTTC
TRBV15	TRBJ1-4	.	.	CATSRPPAEKLFF	TGTGCCACCAGCAGACCCCCGGCTGAAAAACTGTTTTTT
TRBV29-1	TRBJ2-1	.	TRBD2	CSVGGTSGRRGWQFF	TGCAGCGTCGGTGGGACTAGCGGGAGGAGGGGGTGGCAGTTCTTC
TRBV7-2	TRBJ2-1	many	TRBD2	CASSLPGLAAYNEQFF	TGTGCCAGCAGCTTACCCGGACTAGCGGCTTACAATGAGCAGTTCTTC
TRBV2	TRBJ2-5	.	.	CATDGNGETQYF	TGTGCCACCGACGGGAACGGGGAGACCCAGTACTTC